The 30 T cell receptor beta chains below were found in one sample sequenced in a study of molecular identifiers for immune sequencing clone quantification. MiXCR, run by TCRdb on the PCR reads, gives a single entry per CDR3 protein. The sample shows around 82,000 distinct CDR3 sequences, about 20% of them seen only once. Sequenced sample: naive CD8+ T cells from blood, with Jurkat cell RNA spiked in. The subset was: FACS-sorted CD8+CD4-CCR7+CD45RA+ naive T cells. Every receptor here comes from a human donor in good health. Some libraries in this study had Jurkat cell RNA spiked in.

This clonotype was observed many times. V is TRBV7-2 and J is TRBJ2-7; D perhaps matches TRBD2 (5 bases). The V and J ends lost 5 bases and 3 bases respectively, with 11 bases between them. Germline V CDR1 and CDR2: SGHTA, FQGNSA. The CDR3 consists of 13 residues. For the CDR3, the DNA is TGTGCCAGCAGCCCGACGGACTTCTACGAGCAGTACTTC. It codes for CASSPTDFYEQYF.

This clonotype appeared many times. The chain has TRBV28 and TRBJ2-7; no reliable D call. V shed 6 bases and J shed 3 bases, with 12 bases lying between them. Germline lookup yields CDR1 MDHEN and CDR2 SYDVKM. The CDR3 has 13 amino acids. CDR3 in amino acids: CASRSDDVYEQYF. CDR3 DNA: TGTGCCAGCAGGTCTGACGACGTCTACGAGCAGTACTTC.

Concerning this clonotype: This may be a read error, as it is one base from a much larger clone. The gene calls are TRBV29-1 and TRBJ2-2; D gene ambiguous. The germline gives CDR1 SQVTM, CDR2 ANQGSEA. The CDR3 has 11 amino acids. CDR3 region: CGVARGGELFF. The DNA for the CDR3 is TGCGGCGTTGCCCGAGGCGGGGAGCTGTTTTTT.

This clonotype has at least ten counts. The chain combines TRBV27 with TRBJ2-7, with 9 bases matching TRBD1. CDR3 length: 15 residues. Trimming cost V 4 bases and J 3 bases; bases outside gene matches: 7. Germline V gene lookup returns CDR1 MNHEY and CDR2 SMNVEV (reference sequence). The CDR3: CASSSTQGASYEQYF. For the CDR3, the DNA is TGTGCCAGCAGTTCAACACAGGGGGCAAGCTACGAGCAGTACTTC.

The chain is built from TRBV4-3 and TRBJ2-3; TRBD2 matches 8 bases. This CDR3 is 17 amino acids long. V trimming: 0 bases; J trimming: 1 base; junction bases outside the gene matches: 6. The germline CDR1 and CDR2 sequences are LGHNA and YSLEER. CDR3 nucleotides: TGCGCCAGCAGCCAAGAGATTCCAGCGGGGGGCACAGATACGCAGTATTTT. This codes for CASSQEIPAGGTDTQYF.

Turning to this clonotype: This may arise from a read error, as a much more abundant clone is one base away. The genes are TRBV10-1 and TRBJ2-7; D might be TRBD1 (6 bases). This CDR3 comprises 14 residues. Per the germline V gene, CDR1 is WNHNN and CDR2 is SYGVQD (reference sequence). The CDR3: CAGSFTGTSAEQYF. The CDR3 DNA follows: TGCGCCGGCAGTTTCACCGGGACATCAGCCGAGCAGTACTTC.

The table lists this clonotype with many counts. This chain links TRBV20-1 with TRBJ2-3; no clear D. Germline V CDR1 and CDR2: DFQATT, SNEGSKA (reference sequence). Trimming cost V 5 bases and J 6 bases, with 12 bases left between them. CDR3 size: 12 residues. Here the CDR3 DNA reads TGCAGTGCTTTTTTAGCTCCCGATACGCAGTATTTT. Protein: CSAFLAPDTQYF.

In regard to this clonotype: Since a much larger clone is just one base distant, this may be a read error. The rearrangement joins TRBV20-1 to TRBJ2-7, with no clear D. This CDR3 has 17 amino acids. The germline V gene has CDR1 DFQATT and CDR2 SNEGSKA (reference sequence). The V end was cut by 1 base, the J end by 1 base, with 20 bases between. In DNA, the CDR3 is TGCAGTGCTAGAGGCCCACAGAACAAAGGGTCTTCCTACGAGCAGTACTTC. This encodes CSARGPQNKGSSYEQYF.

This clonotype was seen more than once but under ten times. The V and J genes are TRBV7-2 and TRBJ2-7; D is perhaps TRBD2 (6 bases). This CDR3 contains 15 residues. The germline gives CDR1 SGHTA, CDR2 FQGNSA. V dropped 4 bases and J dropped 3 bases, with 16 bases sitting between them. The CDR3 region is CASSSYGGDGYEQYF. The CDR3 bases are TGTGCCAGCAGCTCCTACGGCGGGGACGGCTACGAGCAGTACTTC.

This clonotype was detected ten times or more. The V call is TRBV29-1, the J call TRBJ2-2; TRBD2 aligns across 7 bases. The CDR3 runs 11 residues. The germline gives CDR1 SQVTM, CDR2 ANQGSEA. The ends lost 7 bases at V and 6 bases at J; junction bases unmatched: 2. CDR3 nucleotide sequence: TGCAGCGCCCGGGGGGCCGGGGAGCTGTTTTTT. This gives the protein CSARGAGELFF.

This clonotype was detected ten times or more. The rearrangement joins TRBV19 to TRBJ2-7, with 7 bases matching TRBD1. The CDR3 is 13 amino acids. CDR1 is LNHDA and CDR2 is SQIVND in the germline V gene (reference sequence). V shed 5 bases and J 3 bases; nucleotides not matched to a gene: 4. CDR3 nucleotide sequence: TGTGCCAGTAGTTTGACAGGGCGCTACGAGCAGTACTTC. Protein product: CASSLTGRYEQYF.

This clonotype was recorded at least ten times. The gene calls are TRBV13 and TRBJ2-5; TRBD2 agrees at 9 bases. This CDR3 is 17 amino acids long. V shed 5 bases, J shed 5 bases, and the junction held 15 bases outside the gene matches. Per germline, CDR1 PRHDT and CDR2 FYEKMQ (reference sequence). This CDR3 reads CASSIRQLAGWGETQYF. In DNA, the CDR3 is TGTGCCAGCAGCATAAGACAACTAGCGGGCTGGGGGGAGACCCAGTACTTC. The whole variable domain, filled in from reference TRBV13 and TRBJ2-5, reads AAGVIQSPRHLIKEKRETATLKCYPIPRHDTVYWYQQGPGQDPQFLISFYEKMQSDKGSIPDRFSAQQFSDYHSELNMSSLELGDSALYFCASSIRQLAGWGETQYFGPGTRLLVL.

This clonotype came up many times. J is TRBJ2-7 and V is TRBV6-2 or TRBV6-3; D call uncertain. The ends were cut back, 4 bases at V and 5 bases at J, with 9 bases in the middle. This CDR3 is built from 12 residues. Per the germline V gene, CDR1 is MNHEY and CDR2 is SVGEGT. Written as DNA, the CDR3 is TGTGCCAGCAGTTCCCTAGGTAACGAGCAGTACTTC. This encodes CASSSLGNEQYF.

This clonotype was detected many times. CDR3 protein: CASSSEDRGEETQYF. The CDR3 bases are TGTGCCAGCAGTTCGGAAGACAGGGGGGAAGAGACCCAGTACTTC. V is TRBV12-3 or TRBV12-4 and J is TRBJ2-5; TRBD1 matches 9 bases. V shed 4 bases, J shed 3 bases, and the junction held 6 bases outside the gene matches. There are 15 residues in the CDR3.

On this clonotype: A much bigger clone sits one base away, suggesting this may be a read error. V usage is TRBV27 and J usage is TRBJ1-3, with D unresolved. Trimming stripped 8 bases from V and 0 bases from J, with 14 bases between. CDR1 is MNHEY, CDR2 SMNVEV, per germline (reference sequence). This CDR3 is 15 amino acids long. This CDR3 reads CASGSPGSSGNTIYF. As DNA, the CDR3 is TGTGCCAGCGGATCCCCGGGTTCCTCTGGAAACACCATATATTTT.

This clonotype was seen many times. This rearrangement joins TRBV19 to TRBJ1-1; the D is unclear. Per germline, CDR1 LNHDA and CDR2 SQIVND (reference sequence). Between the trimmed V and J ends, which lost 6 bases and 11 bases, there was a span of 13 bases. CDR3 length: 11 amino acids. Written as DNA, the CDR3 is TGTGCCAGTAGGTTTGGTCCGGAGGCTTTCTTT. It encodes CASRFGPEAFF.

This clonotype was counted many times. The chain employs TRBV7-2 and TRBJ2-7; TRBD1 matches at 8 bases. Germline CDR1 and CDR2: SGHTA and FQGNSA. The length of the CDR3 is 19 residues. Losses at the gene ends were 5 bases for V and 7 bases for J; bases not matched to a gene: 25. The CDR3 DNA follows: TGTGCCAGCAGCCAACTAATCGTGACAGGGGTTACCGCCGCAGGGGAGCAGTACTTC. Translation: CASSQLIVTGVTAAGEQYF.

At least ten counts were recorded for this clonotype. V and J are TRBV28 and TRBJ2-2; D unresolved. Germline-derived CDR1 and CDR2 are MDHEN and SYDVKM. Trimming cost V 5 bases and J 6 bases, with 19 bases left between them. This CDR3 is 16 amino acids long. CDR3 nucleotides: TGTGCCAGCAGTCGTCTCCCATACACGGTGGCCGGGGAGCTGTTTTTT. It yields the protein CASSRLPYTVAGELFF.

About this clonotype: This may come from a read error, since a much larger clone is one base off. This rearrangement joins TRBV28 to TRBJ2-7; TRBD2 is a possible D gene (5 bases). Germline CDR1 and CDR2: MDHEN and SYDVKM. There are 12 residues in the CDR3. The CDR3 is CASGFLAYEQYF. CDR3 sequence (DNA): TGTGCCAGCGGTTTTCTAGCTTACGAGCAGTACTTC.

In its sample, this clonotype was seen many times. The chain couples TRBV28 to TRBJ1-3; a weak D match, TRBD1 (5 bases). CDR1 MDHEN and CDR2 SYDVKM come from the germline V gene. The CDR3 is 14 amino acids. V lost 7 bases and J lost 4, with 14 bases in between. The chain's CDR3 is CASNLGGTGNTIYF. The CDR3 DNA is TGTGCCAGCAACTTGGGGGGAACCGGAAACACCATATATTTT.

This clonotype appeared many times. The chain uses TRBV6-6 and TRBJ2-7; D might be TRBD2 (6 bases). Trimming removed 2 bases at V and 3 bases at J, with 14 bases between. The CDR3 is 15 residues long. In germline, CDR1 is MNHNY, CDR2 SVGAGI (reference sequence). CDR3 protein: CASSYPRLGVYEQYF. The DNA for the CDR3 is TGTGCCAGCAGTTACCCCAGACTAGGGGTCTACGAGCAGTACTTC.

The rearrangement links TRBV19 to TRBJ2-1; D is tentatively TRBD1 or TRBD2 (6 bases each). Trimming removed 3 bases at V and 9 bases at J, with 15 bases between. Germline CDR1 and CDR2: LNHDA and SQIVND (reference sequence). The CDR3 spans 14 residues. The CDR3 DNA reads as TGTGCCAGTAGTATTAGTCCCAGGGGAGGTGAGCAGTTCTTC. It codes for CASSISPRGGEQFF. Complete variable domain (other parts from reference TRBV19 and TRBJ2-1): DGGITQSPKYLFRKEGQNVTLSCEQNLNHDAMYWYRQDPGQGLRLIYYSQIVNDFQKGDIAEGYSVSREKKESFPLTVTSAQKNPTAFYLCASSISPRGGEQFFGPGTRLTVL.

A word on this clonotype: A much larger clone is a single base away; this may be a read error. The V gene is TRBV3-1, the J gene TRBJ2-7; D is ambiguous. The CDR3 has 16 amino acids. Trimming took 4 bases from V and 0 from J, leaving 16 bases between them. The germline gives CDR1 LGHDT, CDR2 YNNKEL (reference sequence). The DNA of the CDR3 is TGTGCCAGCAGCCGTGCTGGTCCACGGAGCTCCTACGAGCAGTACTTC. Translation gives CASSRAGPRSSYEQYF.

The table lists this clonotype with many counts. CDR3 in DNA: TGTGCCAGCAGAAATACCGGGACTAGCGGGAGCCACGAGCAGTACTTC. This sequence encodes CASRNTGTSGSHEQYF. V usage is TRBV7-9 and J usage is TRBJ2-7; 14 positions agree with TRBD2. In germline, CDR1 is SEHNR, CDR2 FQNEAQ (reference sequence). The CDR3 is 16 amino acids. V shed 6 bases, J shed 5 bases, and the junction held 9 bases outside the gene matches.

The genes are TRBV7-9 and TRBJ2-7; TRBD1 is a possible D gene (5 bases). The germline CDR1 and CDR2 sequences are SEHNR and FQNEAQ (reference sequence). V lost 2 bases to trimming and J lost 3 bases, with 14 bases between them. The CDR3 runs to 15 residues. The CDR3 sequence: CASSLRSQGLYEQYF. The CDR3 DNA follows: TGTGCCAGCAGCTTACGAAGTCAGGGTCTCTACGAGCAGTACTTC. Complete variable domain (other parts from reference TRBV7-9 and TRBJ2-7): DTGVSQNPRHKITKRGQNVTFRCDPISEHNRLYWYRQTLGQGPEFLTYFQNEAQLEKSRLLSDRFSAERPKGSFSTLEIQRTEQGDSAMYLCASSLRSQGLYEQYFGPGTRLTVT.

This clonotype showed up many times. The chain has TRBV5-5 and TRBJ1-4, with D hard to call. Per the germline V gene, CDR1 is SGHKS and CDR2 is YYEKEE (reference sequence). The CDR3 has 13 residues. Between the trimmed V and J ends, which lost 1 base and 4 bases, there was a span of 5 bases. The CDR3 bases are TGTGCCAGCAGCTTGTTAATTAATGAAAAACTGTTTTTT. Its protein product is CASSLLINEKLFF.

With regard to this clonotype: This sequence may be a read error, since a much larger clone differs from it by one base. The gene calls are TRBV28 and TRBJ2-7; the D is unclear. This CDR3 is built from 13 residues. Deletions cut 5 bases from V and 2 bases from J, with 10 bases between. Germline CDR1 MDHEN, CDR2 SYDVKM. The CDR3 nucleotides are TGTGCCAGCAGTAAGATGAGCCCCTACGAGCAGTACTTC. This codes for CASSKMSPYEQYF.

To note about this clonotype: This may arise from a read error, as a much more abundant clone is one base away. The CDR3 nucleotides are TGTGCCAGCAGTTTAAACGGGGTAACTGAAGCTTTCTTT. It encodes CASSLNGVTEAFF. The chain links TRBV27 to TRBJ1-1; no firm D call. The germline V and J ends were trimmed by 2 bases and 5 bases, with 9 bases remaining between them. Germline-derived CDR1 and CDR2 are MNHEY and SMNVEV (reference sequence). CDR3 length: 13 amino acids.

V is TRBV4-3 and J is TRBJ2-1; D is ambiguous. Germline V gene data show CDR1 as LGHNA and CDR2 as YSLEER. V lost 4 bases and J lost 0, with 19 bases in between. This CDR3 is 18 amino acids long. The CDR3 DNA reads TGCGCCAGCAGCCCGGGCCCTTTGGCGGACCGCTCCTACAATGAGCAGTTCTTC. Amino acids: CASSPGPLADRSYNEQFF.

In this sample, this clonotype turned up many times. The rearrangement links TRBV4-1 to TRBJ1-5; D is uncertain. Between the trimmed V and J ends, which lost 4 bases and 3 bases, there was a span of 16 bases. Germline CDR1 is MGHRA and CDR2 is YSYEKL. The CDR3 is made up of 16 amino acids. The CDR3 DNA reads TGCGCCAGCAGCCCTGGCATAACGACCTCCAATCAGCCCCAGCATTTT. Translating it yields CASSPGITTSNQPQHF.